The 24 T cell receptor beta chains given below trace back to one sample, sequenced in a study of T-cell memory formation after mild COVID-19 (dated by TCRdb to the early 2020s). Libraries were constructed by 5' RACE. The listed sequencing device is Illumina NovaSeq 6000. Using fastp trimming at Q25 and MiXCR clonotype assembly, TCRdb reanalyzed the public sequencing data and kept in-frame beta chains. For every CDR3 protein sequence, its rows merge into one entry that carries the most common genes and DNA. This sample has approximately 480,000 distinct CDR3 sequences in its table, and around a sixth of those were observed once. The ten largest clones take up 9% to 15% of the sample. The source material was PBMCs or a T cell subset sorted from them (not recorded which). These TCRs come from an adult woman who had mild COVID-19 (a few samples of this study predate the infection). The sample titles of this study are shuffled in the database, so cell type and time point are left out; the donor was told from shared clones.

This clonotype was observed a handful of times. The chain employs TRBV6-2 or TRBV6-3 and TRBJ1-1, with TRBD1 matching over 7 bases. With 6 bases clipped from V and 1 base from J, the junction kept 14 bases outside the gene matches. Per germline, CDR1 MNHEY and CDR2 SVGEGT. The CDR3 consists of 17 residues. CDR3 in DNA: TGTGCCAGCAGCTACGACAGAGGGACAGCCCCGAACACTGAAGCTTTCTTT. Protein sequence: CASSYDRGTAPNTEAFF.

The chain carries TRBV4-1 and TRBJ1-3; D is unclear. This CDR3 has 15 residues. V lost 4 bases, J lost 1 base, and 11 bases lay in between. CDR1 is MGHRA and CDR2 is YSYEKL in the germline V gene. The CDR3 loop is CASSPRSYSGNTIYF. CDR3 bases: TGCGCCAGCAGCCCACGGAGCTATTCTGGAAACACCATATATTTT.

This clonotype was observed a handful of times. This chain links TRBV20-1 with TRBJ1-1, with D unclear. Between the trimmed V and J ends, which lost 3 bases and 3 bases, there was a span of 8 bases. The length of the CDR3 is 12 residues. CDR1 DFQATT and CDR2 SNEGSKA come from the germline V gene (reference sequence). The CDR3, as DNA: TGCAGTGCTAGGCCAAAGGACACTGAAGCTTTCTTT. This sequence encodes CSARPKDTEAFF.

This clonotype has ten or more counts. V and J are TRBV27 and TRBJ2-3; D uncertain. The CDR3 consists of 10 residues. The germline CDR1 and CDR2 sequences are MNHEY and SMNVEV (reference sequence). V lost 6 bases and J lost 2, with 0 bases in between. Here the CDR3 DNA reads TGTGCCAGCAGCACAGATACGCAGTATTTT. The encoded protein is CASSTDTQYF.

The CDR3 protein is CATRGIRWDRISYNEQFF. Here the CDR3 DNA reads TGTGCCACAAGGGGGATAAGGTGGGACCGAATCTCCTACAATGAGCAGTTCTTC. J is TRBJ2-1 and V is TRBV2; a possible D gene is TRBD1 (6 bases). Germline V lookup: CDR1 SNHLY, CDR2 FYNNEI. V gave up 10 bases and J gave up 0 bases, with 25 bases separating them. The CDR3 contains 18 residues.

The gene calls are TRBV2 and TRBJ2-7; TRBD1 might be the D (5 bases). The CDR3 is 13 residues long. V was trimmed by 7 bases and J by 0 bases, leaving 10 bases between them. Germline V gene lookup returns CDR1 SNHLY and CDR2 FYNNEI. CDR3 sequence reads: CASTGMNSYEQYF. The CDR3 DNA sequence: TGTGCCAGCACAGGGATGAACTCCTACGAGCAGTACTTC.

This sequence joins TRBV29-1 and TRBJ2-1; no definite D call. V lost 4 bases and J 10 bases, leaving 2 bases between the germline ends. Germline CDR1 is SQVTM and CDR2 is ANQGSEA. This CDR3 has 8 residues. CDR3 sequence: CSVGEQFF. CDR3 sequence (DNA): TGCAGCGTTGGCGAGCAGTTCTTC.

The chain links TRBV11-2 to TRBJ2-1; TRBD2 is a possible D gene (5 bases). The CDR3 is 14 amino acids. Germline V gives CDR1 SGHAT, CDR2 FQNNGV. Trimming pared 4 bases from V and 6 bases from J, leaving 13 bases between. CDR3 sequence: CASSSAYGINEQFF. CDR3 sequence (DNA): TGTGCCAGCAGCTCCGCTTACGGGATCAATGAGCAGTTCTTC.

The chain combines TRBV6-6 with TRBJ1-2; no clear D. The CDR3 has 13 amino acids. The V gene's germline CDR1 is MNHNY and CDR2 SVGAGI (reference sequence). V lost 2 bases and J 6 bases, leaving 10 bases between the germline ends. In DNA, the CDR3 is TGTGCCAGCAGTTACACGCCGGAGAATGGCTACACCTTC. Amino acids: CASSYTPENGYTF.

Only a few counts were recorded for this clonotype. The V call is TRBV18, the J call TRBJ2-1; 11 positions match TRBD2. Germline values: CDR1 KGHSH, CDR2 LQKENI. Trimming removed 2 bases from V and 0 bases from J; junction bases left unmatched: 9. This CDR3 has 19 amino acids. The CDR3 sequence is CASSPTGLAAVSSYNEQFF. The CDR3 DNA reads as TGTGCCAGCTCACCAACGGGACTAGCGGCCGTAAGCTCCTACAATGAGCAGTTCTTC.

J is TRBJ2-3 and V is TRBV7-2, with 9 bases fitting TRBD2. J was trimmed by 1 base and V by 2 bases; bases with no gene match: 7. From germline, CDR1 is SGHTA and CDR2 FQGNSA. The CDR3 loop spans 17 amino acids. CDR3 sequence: CASSLSSGSPRTDTQYF. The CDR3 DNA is TGTGCCAGCAGCTTAAGTAGCGGGAGTCCCCGCACAGATACGCAGTATTTT.

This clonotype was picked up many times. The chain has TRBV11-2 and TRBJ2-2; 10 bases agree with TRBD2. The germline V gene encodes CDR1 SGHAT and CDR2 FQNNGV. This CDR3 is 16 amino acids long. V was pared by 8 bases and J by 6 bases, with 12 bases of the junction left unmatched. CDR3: CASSHRAGGRPGELFF. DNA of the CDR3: TGTGCCAGCTCCCACAGAGCGGGGGGGCGTCCCGGGGAGCTGTTTTTT.

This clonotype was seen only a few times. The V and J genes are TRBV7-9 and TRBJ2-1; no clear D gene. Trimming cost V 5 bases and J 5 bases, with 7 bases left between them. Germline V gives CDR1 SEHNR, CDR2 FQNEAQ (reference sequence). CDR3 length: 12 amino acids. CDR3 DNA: TGTGCCAGCAGCCCCGAAGACAATGAGCAGTTCTTC. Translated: CASSPEDNEQFF.

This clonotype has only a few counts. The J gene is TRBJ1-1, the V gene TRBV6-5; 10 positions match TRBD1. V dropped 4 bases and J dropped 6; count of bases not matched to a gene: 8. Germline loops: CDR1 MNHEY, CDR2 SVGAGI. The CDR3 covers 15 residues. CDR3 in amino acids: CASSWAGTGESEAFF. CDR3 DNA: TGTGCCAGCAGTTGGGCCGGGACAGGGGAGTCTGAAGCTTTCTTT.

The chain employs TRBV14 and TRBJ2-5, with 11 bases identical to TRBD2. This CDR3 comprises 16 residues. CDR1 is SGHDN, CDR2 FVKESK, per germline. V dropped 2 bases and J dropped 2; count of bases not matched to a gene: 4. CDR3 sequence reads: CASSQPGLADQETQYF. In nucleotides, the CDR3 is TGTGCCAGCAGCCAACCGGGACTAGCGGATCAAGAGACCCAGTACTTC.

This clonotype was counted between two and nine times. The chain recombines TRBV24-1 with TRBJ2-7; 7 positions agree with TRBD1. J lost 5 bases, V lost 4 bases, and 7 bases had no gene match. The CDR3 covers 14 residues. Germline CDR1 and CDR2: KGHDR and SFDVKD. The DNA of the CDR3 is TGTGCCACCAGTGACCCCAAGGGGGCCAACGAGCAGTACTTC. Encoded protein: CATSDPKGANEQYF.

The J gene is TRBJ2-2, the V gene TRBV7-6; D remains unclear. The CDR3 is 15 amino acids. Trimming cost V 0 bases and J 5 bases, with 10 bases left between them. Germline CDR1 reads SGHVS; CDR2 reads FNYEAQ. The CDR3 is CASSLAIGVTGELFF. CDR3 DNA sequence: TGTGCCAGCAGCTTAGCGATTGGTGTTACCGGGGAGCTGTTTTTT.

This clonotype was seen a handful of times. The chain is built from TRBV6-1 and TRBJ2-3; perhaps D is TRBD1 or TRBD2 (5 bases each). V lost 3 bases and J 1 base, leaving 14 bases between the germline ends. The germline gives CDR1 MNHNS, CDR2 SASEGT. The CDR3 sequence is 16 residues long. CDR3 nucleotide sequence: TGTGCCAGCAGTGATGAGGGGAGAGTGGGCACAGATACGCAGTATTTT. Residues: CASSDEGRVGTDTQYF.

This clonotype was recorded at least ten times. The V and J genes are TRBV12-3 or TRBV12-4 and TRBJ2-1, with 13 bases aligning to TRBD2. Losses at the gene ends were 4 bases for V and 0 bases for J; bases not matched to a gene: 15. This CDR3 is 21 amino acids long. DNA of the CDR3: TGTGCCAGCAGTTCAAGAACTAGCGGGAGGGCCTACTTAAGCTCCTACAATGAGCAGTTCTTC. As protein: CASSSRTSGRAYLSSYNEQFF.

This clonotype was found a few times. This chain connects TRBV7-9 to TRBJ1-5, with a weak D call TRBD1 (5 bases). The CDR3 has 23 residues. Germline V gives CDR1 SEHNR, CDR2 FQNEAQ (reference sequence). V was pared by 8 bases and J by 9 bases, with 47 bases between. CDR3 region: CASRGARDSLKYPLAQRAPPQHF. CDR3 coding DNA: TGTGCCAGCCGGGGCGCCCGAGACAGCCTAAAGTATCCCCTCGCCCAGCGAGCTCCGCCCCAGCATTTT.

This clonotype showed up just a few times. This CDR3 is CSADQTSYNEQFF. The CDR3 DNA reads as TGCAGTGCGGACCAGACCTCCTACAATGAGCAGTTCTTC. This chain joins TRBV20-1 and TRBJ2-1; unclear D gene. Germline loops: CDR1 DFQATT, CDR2 SNEGSKA (reference sequence). V dropped 6 bases and J dropped 0 bases, with 9 bases sitting between them. This CDR3 has 13 amino acids.

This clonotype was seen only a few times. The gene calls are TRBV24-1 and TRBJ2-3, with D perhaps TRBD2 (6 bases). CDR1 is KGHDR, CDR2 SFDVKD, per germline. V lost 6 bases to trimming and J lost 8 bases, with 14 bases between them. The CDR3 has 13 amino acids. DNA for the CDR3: TGTGCCACCAGTCGGACTGTGGGAGGTACGCAGTATTTT. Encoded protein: CATSRTVGGTQYF.

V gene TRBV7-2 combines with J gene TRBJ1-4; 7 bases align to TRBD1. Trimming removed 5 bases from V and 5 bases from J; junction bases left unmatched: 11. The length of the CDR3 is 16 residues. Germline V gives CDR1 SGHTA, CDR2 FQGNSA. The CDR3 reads CASSARSGTENEKLFF. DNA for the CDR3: TGTGCCAGCAGCGCCCGCTCCGGGACAGAGAATGAAAAACTGTTTTTT.

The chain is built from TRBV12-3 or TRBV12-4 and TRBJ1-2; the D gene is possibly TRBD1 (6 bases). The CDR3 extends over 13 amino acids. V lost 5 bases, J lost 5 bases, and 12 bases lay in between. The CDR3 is CASSPDRPYGYTF. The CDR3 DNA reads TGTGCCAGCAGTCCTGACAGGCCATATGGCTACACCTTC.